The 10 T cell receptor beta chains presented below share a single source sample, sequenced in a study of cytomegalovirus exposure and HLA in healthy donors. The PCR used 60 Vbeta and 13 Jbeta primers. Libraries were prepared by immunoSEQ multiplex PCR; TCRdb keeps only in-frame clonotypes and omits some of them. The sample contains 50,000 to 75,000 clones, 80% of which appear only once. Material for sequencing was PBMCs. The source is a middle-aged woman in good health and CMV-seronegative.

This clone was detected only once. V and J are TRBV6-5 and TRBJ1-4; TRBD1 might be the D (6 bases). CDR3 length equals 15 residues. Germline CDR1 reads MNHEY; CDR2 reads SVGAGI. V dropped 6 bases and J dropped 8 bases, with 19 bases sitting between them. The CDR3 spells CASSPNTGNGEKLFF. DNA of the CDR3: TGTGCCAGCAGCCCTAATACAGGGAATGGGGAAAAACTGTTTTTT.

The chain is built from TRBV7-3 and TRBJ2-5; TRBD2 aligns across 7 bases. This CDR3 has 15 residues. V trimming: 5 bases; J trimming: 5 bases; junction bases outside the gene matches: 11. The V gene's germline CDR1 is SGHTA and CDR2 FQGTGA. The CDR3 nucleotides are TGTGCCAGCAGCCGGTCCCGGGAGGCCGGGGAGACCCAGTACTTC. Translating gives CASSRSREAGETQYF.

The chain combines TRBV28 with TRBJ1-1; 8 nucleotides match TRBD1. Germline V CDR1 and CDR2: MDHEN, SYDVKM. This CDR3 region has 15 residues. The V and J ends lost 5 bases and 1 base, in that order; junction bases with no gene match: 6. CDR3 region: CASSVPGGRNTEAFF. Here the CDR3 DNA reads TGTGCCAGCAGTGTCCCAGGGGGCAGGAACACTGAAGCTTTCTTT.

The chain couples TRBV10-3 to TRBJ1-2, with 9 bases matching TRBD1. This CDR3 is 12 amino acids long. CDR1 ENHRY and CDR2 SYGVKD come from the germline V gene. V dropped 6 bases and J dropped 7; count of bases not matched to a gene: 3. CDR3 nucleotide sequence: TGTGCCATCAGAGCACAGGGGGCTGGCTACACCTTC. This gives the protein CAIRAQGAGYTF.

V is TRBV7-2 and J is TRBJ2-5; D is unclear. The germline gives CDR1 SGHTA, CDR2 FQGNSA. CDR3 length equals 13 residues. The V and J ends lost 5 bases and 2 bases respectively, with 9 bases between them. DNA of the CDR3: TGTGCCAGCAGCCCTAGTTATCAAGAGACCCAGTACTTC. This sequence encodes CASSPSYQETQYF.

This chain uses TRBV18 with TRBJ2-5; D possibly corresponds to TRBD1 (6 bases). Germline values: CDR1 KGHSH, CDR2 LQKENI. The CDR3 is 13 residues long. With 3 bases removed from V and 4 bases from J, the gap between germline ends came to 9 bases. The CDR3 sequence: CASSPAQGETQYF. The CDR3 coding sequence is TGTGCCAGCTCACCCGCACAGGGAGAGACCCAGTACTTC.

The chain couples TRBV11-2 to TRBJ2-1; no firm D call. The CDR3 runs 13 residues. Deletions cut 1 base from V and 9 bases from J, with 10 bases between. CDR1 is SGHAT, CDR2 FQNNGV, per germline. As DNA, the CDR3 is TGTGCCAGCAGCTTAGGCCCTAGAGTTGAGCAGTTCTTC. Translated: CASSLGPRVEQFF.

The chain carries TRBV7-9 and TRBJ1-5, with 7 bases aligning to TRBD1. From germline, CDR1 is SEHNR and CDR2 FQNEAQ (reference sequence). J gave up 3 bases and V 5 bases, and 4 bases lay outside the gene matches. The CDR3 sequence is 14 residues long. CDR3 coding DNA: TGTGCCAGCAGCCCCGGGACAGCCAATCAGCCCCAGCATTTT. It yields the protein CASSPGTANQPQHF. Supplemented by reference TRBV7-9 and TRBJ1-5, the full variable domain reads DTGVSQNPRHKITKRGQNVTFRCDPISEHNRLYWYRQTLGQGPEFLTYFQNEAQLEKSRLLSDRFSAERPKGSFSTLEIQRTEQGDSAMYLCASSPGTANQPQHFGDGTRLSIL.

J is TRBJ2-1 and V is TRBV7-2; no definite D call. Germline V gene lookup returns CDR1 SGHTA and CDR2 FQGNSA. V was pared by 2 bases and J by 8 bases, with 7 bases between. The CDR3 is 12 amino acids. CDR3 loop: CASSLSVDEQFF. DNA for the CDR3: TGTGCCAGCAGCTTATCTGTCGATGAGCAGTTCTTC.

The CDR3 region is CSVDLGTGGPPDTQYF. The CDR3 region has the DNA TGCAGCGTTGACCTGGGGACAGGGGGACCCCCAGATACGCAGTATTTT. The chain couples TRBV29-1 to TRBJ2-3, with 11 nucleotides matching TRBD1. Germline V CDR1 and CDR2: SQVTM, ANQGSEA. This CDR3 comprises 16 residues. Trimming cost V 3 bases and J 4 bases; bases outside gene matches: 9.